Listed here are 22 T cell receptor beta chains from one sample, sequenced in a study of blood T cell repertoires in COVID-19. Clones were read by immunoSEQ multiplex PCR, and TCRdb kept only the in-frame ones, dropping some. This sample has 230,000 or so clones, with around 83% found just once. Specimen: peripheral blood. The receptors derive from a woman in her forties who had recovered from COVID-19.

The rearrangement joins TRBV24-1 to TRBJ2-5; maybe TRBD1 (6 bases). CDR3 size: 15 residues. Per germline, CDR1 KGHDR and CDR2 SFDVKD. Trimming took off 2 bases at V and 4 bases at J, with 13 bases between the two ends. CDR3 loop: CATSDSGQPGETQYF. The CDR3 DNA follows: TGTGCCACCAGTGATTCCGGACAGCCCGGAGAGACCCAGTACTTC.

This chain joins TRBV19 and TRBJ2-1; D possibly corresponds to TRBD1 (6 bases). There are 13 residues in the CDR3. Germline assignment: CDR1 LNHDA and CDR2 SQIVND (reference sequence). The ends were cut back, 2 bases at V and 9 bases at J, with 11 bases in the middle. The CDR3: CASSIKPGVEQFF. The DNA of the CDR3 is TGTGCCAGTAGTATAAAACCAGGGGTTGAGCAGTTCTTC.

This clone has more than one count but fewer than ten. V usage is TRBV5-1 and J usage is TRBJ2-6, with D unclear. This CDR3 spans 17 amino acids. V was shortened by 1 base and J by 0 bases, with 11 bases between the two germline ends. Germline lookup yields CDR1 SGHRS and CDR2 YFSETQ. The DNA for the CDR3 is TGCGCCAGCAGCTTGACCCAGTCCGTCTCTGGGGCCAACGTCCTGACTTTC. Translated: CASSLTQSVSGANVLTF.

The J gene is TRBJ2-1, the V gene TRBV28; 7 positions match TRBD1. CDR1 and CDR2 (germline): MDHEN, SYDVKM. With V trimmed by 5 bases and J by 9 bases, 7 bases remained unmatched. The CDR3 consists of 13 residues. CDR3 bases: TGTGCCAGCAGTATGATAGGGGGCGTTGAGCAGTTCTTC. Translated, it gives CASSMIGGVEQFF.

The sample holds a few counts of this clone. The genes are TRBV30 and TRBJ1-5; unclear D gene. The germline V gene has CDR1 GTSNPN and CDR2 SVGIG (reference sequence). The V end lost 0 bases, the J end lost 5 bases, and 20 bases lay between the germline ends. This CDR3 is built from 17 residues. The CDR3 protein is CAWSVFIGGRQDQPQHF. As DNA, the CDR3 is TGTGCCTGGAGTGTATTCATTGGAGGCCGCCAGGATCAGCCCCAGCATTTT.

The chain couples TRBV18 to TRBJ1-1; D is possibly TRBD1 (5 bases). Germline CDR1 reads KGHSH; CDR2 reads LQKENI. V was clipped by 4 bases and J by 1 base, with 10 bases between them. The CDR3 loop spans 14 amino acids. CDR3 residues: CASSLQGQNTEAFF. For the CDR3, the DNA is TGTGCCAGCTCACTTCAAGGACAGAACACTGAAGCTTTCTTT.

The chain employs TRBV5-1 and TRBJ1-2; 9 bases fit TRBD1. The V gene's germline CDR1 is SGHRS and CDR2 YFSETQ. The CDR3 is made up of 14 amino acids. The ends lost 3 bases at V and 2 bases at J; junction bases unmatched: 2. The CDR3, as DNA: TGCGCCAGCAGCTGGACAGGGGACAACTATGGCTACACCTTC. Protein product: CASSWTGDNYGYTF.

The chain links TRBV7-2 to TRBJ1-4; TRBD1 matches 9 bases. This CDR3 region has 15 residues. Per germline, CDR1 SGHTA and CDR2 FQGNSA. V dropped 4 bases and J dropped 7; count of bases not matched to a gene: 7. The CDR3, as DNA: TGTGCCAGCAGCTCAACCGGGACAGGGCTTGAAAAACTGTTTTTT. The encoded protein is CASSSTGTGLEKLFF.

The V gene is TRBV28, the J gene TRBJ1-2; 9 bases match TRBD1. This CDR3 spans 16 amino acids. Per germline, CDR1 MDHEN and CDR2 SYDVKM. Trimming took 2 bases from V and 7 from J; bases not matched to a gene: 11. This chain's CDR3 is CASSLNGQGNHRGYTF. The DNA for the CDR3 is TGTGCCAGCAGTTTAAACGGACAGGGGAACCACCGTGGCTACACCTTC.

The chain links TRBV28 to TRBJ1-5; D remains ambiguous. The CDR3 length is 13 residues. Trimming cost V 8 bases and J 4 bases, with 12 bases left between them. Germline loops: CDR1 MDHEN, CDR2 SYDVKM. CDR3 amino acids: CASVRSPNQPQHF. The CDR3 nucleotides read TGTGCCAGCGTCCGGTCTCCTAATCAGCCCCAGCATTTT.

This clone was recorded at least ten times. J is TRBJ2-2 and V is TRBV6-5; no definite D call. With 4 bases removed from V and 0 bases from J, the gap between germline ends came to 9 bases. This CDR3 comprises 15 residues. CDR1 is MNHEY and CDR2 is SVGAGI in the germline V gene. CDR3 bases: TGTGCCAGCAGTTTAGACTTCTCGAACACCGGGGAGCTGTTTTTT. This sequence encodes CASSLDFSNTGELFF.

This chain joins TRBV27 and TRBJ2-3; TRBD2 aligns across 11 bases. CDR1 and CDR2 from the germline V gene are MNHEY and SMNVEV (reference sequence). The CDR3 length is 22 residues. J was trimmed by 6 bases and V by 2 bases; bases with no gene match: 25. CDR3 sequence: CASSLQTRRSSGGLRLRDTQYF. As DNA, the CDR3 is TGTGCCAGCAGTTTACAAACCCGGAGATCTAGCGGGGGGCTTCGCCTTAGGGATACGCAGTATTTT.

This chain joins TRBV28 and TRBJ2-1; possible D gene TRBD1, 5 bases. The CDR3 loop spans 14 amino acids. Trimming took off 5 bases at V and 1 base at J, with 9 bases between the two ends. Germline CDR1 MDHEN, CDR2 SYDVKM. The CDR3 is CASSKTDSYNEQFF. The CDR3 nucleotides are TGTGCCAGCAGTAAGACAGATTCCTACAATGAGCAGTTCTTC. Looking up the rest from reference TRBV28 and TRBJ2-1 gives the full variable domain: DVKVTQSSRYLVKRTGEKVFLECVQDMDHENMFWYRQDPGLGLRLIYFSYDVKMKEKGDIPEGYSVSREKKERFSLILESASTNQTSMYLCASSKTDSYNEQFFGPGTRLTVL.

The chain combines TRBV6-5 with TRBJ1-5, with TRBD1 matching over 9 bases. The CDR3 consists of 15 residues. Germline V CDR1 and CDR2: MNHEY, SVGAGI. V trimming: 5 bases; J trimming: 6 bases; junction bases outside the gene matches: 8. The CDR3 loop reads CASSIEQGASQPQHF. CDR3 in DNA: TGTGCCAGCAGTATTGAACAGGGGGCGAGTCAGCCCCAGCATTTT.

The J gene is TRBJ1-1, the V gene TRBV4-1; TRBD1 matches 7 bases. After removal of 1 base from V and 1 base from J, the junction contained 6 bases not matched to a gene. Germline V gene lookup returns CDR1 MGHRA and CDR2 YSYEKL. The CDR3 covers 16 residues. In nucleotides, the CDR3 is TGCGCCAGCAGCCAAGGAAAAGGACAGGAGAACACTGAAGCTTTCTTT. This gives the protein CASSQGKGQENTEAFF.

The V gene is TRBV7-6, the J gene TRBJ1-2, with 8 bases identical to TRBD1. Trimming at V came to 5 bases and at J to 4 bases, leaving 9 bases not matched to a gene. The CDR3 spans 15 residues. Germline CDR1 and CDR2: SGHVS and FNYEAQ. CDR3 coding DNA: TGTGCCAGCAGCGTAAGACAGGGGTCCACCTATGGCTACACCTTC. This sequence encodes CASSVRQGSTYGYTF.

The CDR3 sequence is CASSLDAGWQPQHF. CDR3 bases: TGTGCCAGCAGCCTAGACGCAGGATGGCAGCCCCAGCATTTT. The chain is built from TRBV7-2 and TRBJ1-5; the D is unclear. CDR1 and CDR2 (germline): SGHTA, FQGNSA. The V end was cut by 5 bases, the J end by 7 bases, with 15 bases between. The CDR3 extends over 14 amino acids.

The gene calls are TRBV23-1 and TRBJ1-4; 10 bases align to TRBD1. TRBV23-1 is marked as an open reading frame, function uncertain. The CDR3 length is 18 residues. V gave up 6 bases and J gave up 8 bases; unmatched junction bases: 18. The CDR3 coding sequence is TGCGCCAGCAGCCCCGACAGGGGGCGCCGAATCCTGAGAGAAAAACTGTTTTTT. It yields the protein CASSPDRGRRILREKLFF.

This sequence joins TRBV2 and TRBJ2-2; 9 bases line up with TRBD1. The CDR3 covers 13 residues. CDR1 and CDR2 from the germline V gene are SNHLY and FYNNEI. V dropped 8 bases and J dropped 6; count of bases not matched to a gene: 4. CDR3 in DNA: TGTGCCAGCTCTTGGGACAGGGCCGGGGAGCTGTTTTTT. Protein product: CASSWDRAGELFF. Full variable domain (rest looked up from reference TRBV2 and TRBJ2-2): EPEVTQTPSHQVTQMGQEVILRCVPISNHLYFYWYRQILGQKVEFLVSFYNNEISEKSEIFDDQFSVERPDGSNFTLKIRSTKLEDSAMYFCASSWDRAGELFFGEGSRLTVL.

This chain joins TRBV15 and TRBJ2-7; D not resolved. Deletions cut 3 bases from V and 3 bases from J, with 15 bases between. This CDR3 is 15 amino acids long. Germline V gene sequence: CDR1 LNHNV, CDR2 YYDKDF (reference sequence). The CDR3 sequence: CATSSETGRSYEQYF. In nucleotides, the CDR3 is TGTGCCACCAGCAGTGAAACGGGTAGAAGCTACGAGCAGTACTTC.

As DNA, the CDR3 is TGTGCCAGCGAGCACCGCAATCAGCCCCAGCATTTT. As protein: CASEHRNQPQHF. This rearrangement joins TRBV6-5 to TRBJ1-5; D gene ambiguous. V lost 8 bases and J 2 bases, leaving 7 bases between the germline ends. CDR3 length: 12 amino acids. Germline CDR1 reads MNHEY; CDR2 reads SVGAGI.

The rearrangement links TRBV10-3 to TRBJ1-3; 8 nucleotides align to TRBD1. Per germline, CDR1 ENHRY and CDR2 SYGVKD. J was trimmed by 2 bases and V by 6 bases; bases with no gene match: 6. The CDR3 runs to 15 residues. The CDR3 loop reads CAIRDDRGTGNTIYF. The CDR3 region has the DNA TGTGCCATCAGGGACGACAGGGGAACTGGAAACACCATATATTTT.